Below are 19 T cell receptor beta chains sequenced from a single sample in a study of blood T cell repertoires in COVID-19. Clones were read by immunoSEQ multiplex PCR, and TCRdb kept only the in-frame ones, dropping some. This table holds 190,000 or so clones, around 87% found once. Sample: peripheral blood. These receptor sequences come from a man aged 45-60 years with acute or convalescent COVID-19.

The rearrangement joins TRBV30 to TRBJ1-2; 8 nucleotides agree with TRBD1. CDR3 size: 14 residues. Germline V gives CDR1 GTSNPN, CDR2 SVGIG (reference sequence). With V trimmed by 0 bases and J by 6 bases, 6 bases remained unmatched. This chain's CDR3 is CAWSVSDRGDGYTF. The CDR3 region has the DNA TGTGCCTGGAGTGTATCCGACAGGGGCGATGGCTACACCTTC.

This chain connects TRBV9 to TRBJ2-1, with TRBD2 as a possible D gene (5 bases). V was cut by 4 bases and J by 0 bases, with 11 bases left in between. Per the germline V gene, CDR1 is SGDLS and CDR2 is YYNGEE. There are 15 residues in the CDR3. The CDR3 nucleotides are TGTGCCAGCAGCCCCCATCGGGGCTCCTACAATGAGCAGTTCTTC. This encodes CASSPHRGSYNEQFF.

The chain joins TRBV29-1 to TRBJ2-1; D is uncertain. The CDR3 has 14 amino acids. The ends were cut back, 4 bases at V and 4 bases at J, with 14 bases in the middle. Germline V lookup: CDR1 SQVTM, CDR2 ANQGSEA. CDR3 region: CSVVFIHRYNEQFF. The CDR3 DNA reads TGCAGCGTTGTTTTCATTCATCGGTACAATGAGCAGTTCTTC.

The rearrangement uses TRBV4-1 and TRBJ1-6; a weak D match, TRBD1 (6 bases). V lost 5 bases and J 9 bases, leaving 14 bases between the germline ends. CDR1 is MGHRA, CDR2 YSYEKL, per germline. This CDR3 region has 14 residues. As DNA, the CDR3 is TGCGCCAGCAGCAATACAGGGCGAGGTTCACCCCTCCACTTT. Protein product: CASSNTGRGSPLHF.

The gene calls are TRBV5-4 and TRBJ2-2, with 8 bases that match TRBD2. The CDR3 is made up of 15 amino acids. V dropped 4 bases and J dropped 7; count of bases not matched to a gene: 9. Per germline, CDR1 SGHNT and CDR2 YYREEE (reference sequence). CDR3 sequence reads: CASSPLAGGIGELFF. In DNA form, the CDR3 reads TGTGCCAGCAGCCCTTTGGCGGGGGGAATCGGGGAGCTGTTTTTT.

Comments on this clone: This CDR3 is also generated by other DNA sequences in the sample. V and J are TRBV5-1 and TRBJ2-1; no firm D call. The CDR3 has 14 residues. Germline CDR1 reads SGHRS; CDR2 reads YFSETQ. V shed 0 bases and J shed 4 bases, with 8 bases lying between them. The CDR3 loop reads CASSLGSSYNEQFF. Here the CDR3 DNA reads TGCGCCAGCAGCTTGGGGAGTTCTTACAATGAGCAGTTCTTC.

This clone was found once. This chain links TRBV4-3 with TRBJ2-6, with D unresolved. Germline CDR1 and CDR2: LGHNA and YSLEER. This CDR3 is built from 16 residues. V was trimmed by 1 base and J by 2 bases, leaving 9 bases between them. CDR3 sequence reads: CASSQAPFPGANVLTF. CDR3 DNA: TGCGCCAGCAGCCAAGCCCCATTCCCTGGGGCCAACGTCCTGACTTTC.

In this sample, this clone turned up a few times. The rearrangement joins TRBV19 to TRBJ1-3; 8 nucleotides align to TRBD1. CDR1 and CDR2 (germline): LNHDA, SQIVND (reference sequence). Trimming removed 6 bases from V and 2 bases from J; junction bases left unmatched: 3. The CDR3 sequence is 14 residues long. As DNA, the CDR3 is TGTGCCAGTAGCTGGACAGGGACTGGAAACACCATATATTTT. It yields the protein CASSWTGTGNTIYF.

The gene calls are TRBV10-1 and TRBJ2-7, with D perhaps TRBD2 (6 bases). The CDR3 extends over 14 amino acids. CDR1 and CDR2 from the germline V gene are WNHNN and SYGVQD (reference sequence). The V and J ends lost 2 bases and 4 bases respectively, with 12 bases between them. CDR3 residues: CASSEQRVNYEQYF. The CDR3, as DNA: TGCGCCAGCAGTGAGCAGCGGGTCAATTACGAGCAGTACTTC.

This clone was seen a few times. The V gene is TRBV6-5, the J gene TRBJ1-5; D unresolved. CDR3 size: 14 residues. With 2 bases removed from V and 7 bases from J, the gap between germline ends came to 12 bases. Per the germline V gene, CDR1 is MNHEY and CDR2 is SVGAGI. CDR3 amino acids: CASSYGRSGQPQHF. The CDR3 bases are TGTGCCAGCAGTTACGGGCGGAGCGGGCAGCCCCAGCATTTT.

The V and J genes are TRBV7-8 and TRBJ1-6; D perhaps matches TRBD1 (5 bases). Germline CDR1 SGHVS, CDR2 FQNEAQ. This CDR3 comprises 15 residues. V was cut by 1 base and J by 8 bases, with 12 bases left in between. In DNA form, the CDR3 reads TGTGCCAGCAGCTTAGAAGGGGTCTTGGATTCACCCCTCCACTTT. It is translated as CASSLEGVLDSPLHF.

The V gene is TRBV7-7, the J gene TRBJ2-1; 7 nucleotides align to TRBD1. The V segment lost 1 base and the J segment 0 bases; nucleotides outside the gene matches: 3. The CDR3 has 16 residues. Per the germline V gene, CDR1 is SSHAT and CDR2 is FNYEAQ (reference sequence). CDR3 loop: CASSLEGAGSYNEQFF. The CDR3 DNA follows: TGTGCCAGCAGCTTAGAGGGGGCCGGCTCCTACAATGAGCAGTTCTTC.

The J gene is TRBJ1-1, the V gene TRBV10-3; no definite D call. V lost 1 base and J 2 bases, leaving 8 bases between the germline ends. The CDR3 is made up of 14 amino acids. The V gene's germline CDR1 is ENHRY and CDR2 SYGVKD. CDR3 protein: CAISEWQVNTEAFF. The CDR3 coding sequence is TGTGCCATCAGTGAGTGGCAGGTAAACACTGAAGCTTTCTTT.

The genes are TRBV23-1 and TRBJ1-2, with 10 bases matching TRBD1. TRBV23-1 is given ORF status, its function remaining uncertain. The CDR3 consists of 15 residues. The ends lost 8 bases at V and 8 bases at J; junction bases unmatched: 14. In DNA, the CDR3 is TGCGCCAGCCCTACGGGGACAGGGGAGGATCGAGGCTACACCTTC. It translates to CASPTGTGEDRGYTF.

This chain uses TRBV3-1 (or the pseudogene TRBV3-2) with TRBJ2-2; maybe TRBD1 (6 bases). This CDR3 has 15 amino acids. Germline CDR1 and CDR2: LGHDT and YNNKEL (reference sequence). V was cut by 1 base and J by 5 bases, with 11 bases left in between. The chain's CDR3 is CASSQAQGSTGELFF. CDR3 DNA: TGTGCCAGCAGCCAAGCCCAGGGGAGTACCGGGGAGCTGTTTTTT.

The V call is TRBV7-6, the J call TRBJ2-1, with 10 bases aligning to TRBD2. There are 16 residues in the CDR3. V shed 5 bases and J 6 bases; nucleotides not matched to a gene: 10. The germline V gene encodes CDR1 SGHVS and CDR2 FNYEAQ. For the CDR3, the DNA is TGTGCCAGCAGCACCCCCCTAGCGGGAGACTCCAATGAGCAGTTCTTC. It is translated as CASSTPLAGDSNEQFF.

The chain recombines TRBV9 with TRBJ2-1; D is perhaps TRBD2 (5 bases). From germline, CDR1 is SGDLS and CDR2 YYNGEE. The CDR3 runs 13 residues. The V end lost 0 bases, the J end lost 8 bases, and 9 bases lay between the germline ends. CDR3 nucleotide sequence: TGTGCCAGCAGCGTAGCACCGCGGGATGAGCAGTTCTTC. It translates to CASSVAPRDEQFF.

The chain is built from TRBV7-8 and TRBJ2-7; the match to TRBD1 covers 8 bases. The CDR3 runs to 14 residues. Losses at the gene ends were 5 bases for V and 2 bases for J; bases not matched to a gene: 5. From germline, CDR1 is SGHVS and CDR2 FQNEAQ. The CDR3 protein is CASSPRQGPYEQYF. CDR3 DNA: TGTGCCAGCAGCCCCAGACAGGGGCCCTACGAGCAGTACTTC.

The rearrangement uses TRBV6-5 and TRBJ1-5; possibly TRBD1 for D (6 bases). The V gene's germline CDR1 is MNHEY and CDR2 SVGAGI. There are 15 residues in the CDR3. V was cut by 6 bases and J by 0 bases, with 12 bases left in between. The CDR3 nucleotides read TGTGCCAGCAGCCGGGGGGCGATTAGCAATCAGCCCCAGCATTTT. Amino acids: CASSRGAISNQPQHF.